This entry describes one T cell receptor (beta chain). As yet, its antigen is unknown. This specimen comes from a study of cytomegalovirus exposure and HLA in healthy donors. In the PCR, 60 Vbeta and 13 Jbeta primers were used. Assay used: immunoSEQ multiplex PCR; TCRdb lists only in-frame clones, some missing. This sample has 150,000 to 200,000 clones, with roughly four fifths found just once. Trimming removed 5 bases from V and 9 bases from J, with 14 bases in between. CDR1 and CDR2 from the germline V gene are MNHEY and SVGAGI. The CDR3 sequence is 14 residues long. Study-wide findings and caveats: Some TCR beta chains (roughly 160 of them) were listed as cytomegalovirus-associated.

The V and J genes are TRBV6-5 and TRBJ1-6; no definite D call. Sequenced sample: PBMCs. The receptor was derived from a woman between 50 and 59 years old in good health and CMV-seropositive. Written as DNA, the CDR3 is TGTGCCAGCAGTACCGACAATCCTACTTCACCCCTCCACTTT. Translation: CASSTDNPTSPLHF.